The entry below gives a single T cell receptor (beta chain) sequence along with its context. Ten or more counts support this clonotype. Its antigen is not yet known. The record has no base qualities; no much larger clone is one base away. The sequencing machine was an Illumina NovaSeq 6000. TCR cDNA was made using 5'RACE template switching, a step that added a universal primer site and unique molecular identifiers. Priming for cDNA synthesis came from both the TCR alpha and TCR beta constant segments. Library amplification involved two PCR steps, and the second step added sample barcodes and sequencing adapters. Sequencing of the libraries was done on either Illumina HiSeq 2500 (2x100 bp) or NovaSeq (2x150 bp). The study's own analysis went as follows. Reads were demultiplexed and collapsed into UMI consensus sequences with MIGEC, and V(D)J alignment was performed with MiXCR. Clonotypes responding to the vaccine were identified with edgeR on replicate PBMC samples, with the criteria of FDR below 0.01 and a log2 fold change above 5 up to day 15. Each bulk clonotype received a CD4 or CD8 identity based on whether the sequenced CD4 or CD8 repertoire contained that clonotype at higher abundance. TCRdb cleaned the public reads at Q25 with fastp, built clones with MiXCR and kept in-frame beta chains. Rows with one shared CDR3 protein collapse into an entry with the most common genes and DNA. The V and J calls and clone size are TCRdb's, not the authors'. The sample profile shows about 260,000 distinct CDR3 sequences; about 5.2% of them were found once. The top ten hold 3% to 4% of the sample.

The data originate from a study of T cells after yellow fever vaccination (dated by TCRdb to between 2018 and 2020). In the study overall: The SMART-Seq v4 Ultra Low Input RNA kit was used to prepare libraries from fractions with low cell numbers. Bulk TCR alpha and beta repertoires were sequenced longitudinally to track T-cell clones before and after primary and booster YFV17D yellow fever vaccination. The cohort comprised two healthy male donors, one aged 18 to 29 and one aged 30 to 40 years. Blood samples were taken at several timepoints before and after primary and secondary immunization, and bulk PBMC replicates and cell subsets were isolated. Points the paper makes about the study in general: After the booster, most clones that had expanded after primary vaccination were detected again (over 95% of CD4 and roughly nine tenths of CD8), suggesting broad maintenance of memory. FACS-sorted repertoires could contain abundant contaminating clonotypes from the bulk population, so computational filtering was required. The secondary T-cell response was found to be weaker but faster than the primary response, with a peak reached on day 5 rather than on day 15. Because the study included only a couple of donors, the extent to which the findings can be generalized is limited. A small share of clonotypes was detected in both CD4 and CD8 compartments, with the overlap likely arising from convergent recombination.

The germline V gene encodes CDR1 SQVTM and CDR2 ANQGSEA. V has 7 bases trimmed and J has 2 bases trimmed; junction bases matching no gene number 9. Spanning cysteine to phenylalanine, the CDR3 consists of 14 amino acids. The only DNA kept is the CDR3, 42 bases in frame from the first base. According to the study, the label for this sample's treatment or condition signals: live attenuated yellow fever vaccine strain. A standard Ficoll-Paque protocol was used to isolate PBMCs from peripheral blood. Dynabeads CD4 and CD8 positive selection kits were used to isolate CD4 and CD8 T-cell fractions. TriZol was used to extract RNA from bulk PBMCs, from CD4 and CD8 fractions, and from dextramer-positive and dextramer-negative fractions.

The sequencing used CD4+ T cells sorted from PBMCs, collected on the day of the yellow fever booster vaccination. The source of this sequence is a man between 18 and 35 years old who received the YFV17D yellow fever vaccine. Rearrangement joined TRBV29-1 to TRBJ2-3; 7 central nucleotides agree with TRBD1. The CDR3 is CSAPQGSNTDTQYF. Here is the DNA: TGCAGCGCTCCACAGGGGTCAAACACAGATACGCAGTATTTT.